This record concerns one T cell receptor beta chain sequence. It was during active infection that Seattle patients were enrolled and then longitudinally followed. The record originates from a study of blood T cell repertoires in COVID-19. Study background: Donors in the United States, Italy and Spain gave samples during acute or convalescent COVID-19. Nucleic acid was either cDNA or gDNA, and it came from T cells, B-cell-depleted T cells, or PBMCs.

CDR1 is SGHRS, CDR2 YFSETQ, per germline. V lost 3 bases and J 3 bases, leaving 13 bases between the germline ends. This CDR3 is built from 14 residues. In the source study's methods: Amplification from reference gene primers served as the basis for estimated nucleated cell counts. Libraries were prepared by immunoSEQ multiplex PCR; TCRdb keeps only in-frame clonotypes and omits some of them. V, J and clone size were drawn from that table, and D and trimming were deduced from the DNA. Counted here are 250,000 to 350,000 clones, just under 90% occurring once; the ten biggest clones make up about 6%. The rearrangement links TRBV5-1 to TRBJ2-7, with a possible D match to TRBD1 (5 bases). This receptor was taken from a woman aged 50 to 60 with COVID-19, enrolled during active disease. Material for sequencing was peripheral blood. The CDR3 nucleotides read TGCGCCAGCAGCTACTGGGCAGGGAACTACGAGCAGTACTTC. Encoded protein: CASSYWAGNYEQYF.